This T cell receptor (beta chain) was sequenced in a study of beta chain features in type 1 diabetes. Sequenced material consisted of expressed TCRB transcripts (all of the isolated RNA was reverse transcribed). Clones were sequenced by immunoSEQ multiplex PCR, and TCRdb holds only the in-frame ones, with some missing. This table has roughly 400,000 clones, about 15% appearing once. This CDR3 is 15 amino acids long. Trimming stripped 6 bases from V and 6 bases from J, with 18 bases between. Germline V gene data show CDR1 as MGHDK and CDR2 as SYGVNS. The V and J genes are TRBV25-1 and TRBJ2-1, with no clear D. The TCR was taken from a young man in good health. The material sequenced was naive CD4+ T cells from blood. Here the CDR3 DNA reads TGTGCCAGCAGGGCCGGGTCCCCACGACCCAATGAGCAGTTCTTC. Amino acid sequence: CASRAGSPRPNEQFF.